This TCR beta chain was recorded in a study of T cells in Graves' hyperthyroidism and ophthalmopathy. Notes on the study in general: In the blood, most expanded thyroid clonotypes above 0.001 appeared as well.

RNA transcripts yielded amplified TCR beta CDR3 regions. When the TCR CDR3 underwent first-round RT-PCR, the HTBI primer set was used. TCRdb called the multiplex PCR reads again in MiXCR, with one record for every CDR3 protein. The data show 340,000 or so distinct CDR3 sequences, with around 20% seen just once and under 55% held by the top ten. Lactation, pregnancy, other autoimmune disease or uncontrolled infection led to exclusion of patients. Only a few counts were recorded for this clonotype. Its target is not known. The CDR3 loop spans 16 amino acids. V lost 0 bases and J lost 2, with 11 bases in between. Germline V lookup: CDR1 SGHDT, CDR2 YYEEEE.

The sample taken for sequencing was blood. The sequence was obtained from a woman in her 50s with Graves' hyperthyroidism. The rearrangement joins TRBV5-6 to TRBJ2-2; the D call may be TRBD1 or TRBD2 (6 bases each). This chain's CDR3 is CASSLAGGGNTGELFF. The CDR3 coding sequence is TGTGCCAGCAGCTTGGCCGGGGGCGGTAACACCGGGGAGCTGTTTTTT.